Listed here are 11 T cell receptor beta chains from one sample, sequenced in a study of cytomegalovirus exposure and HLA in healthy donors. The PCR ran on 60 Vbeta and 13 Jbeta primers. Profiled with immunoSEQ multiplex PCR; TCRdb holds only in-frame clones, not every one. This sample has some 180,000 clones; approximately 85% occur once, and the top ten carry 2% to 2.5%. The specimen sequenced was PBMCs. Receptor source: a woman aged 50 to 60 in good health and CMV-seronegative.

This chain joins TRBV6-1 and TRBJ2-7, with 8 bases fitting TRBD2. With 8 bases clipped from V and 0 bases from J, the junction kept 9 bases outside the gene matches. Germline V lookup: CDR1 MNHNS, CDR2 SASEGT. The CDR3 sequence is 15 residues long. The CDR3 sequence: CASFRTGGPSYEQYF. In DNA form, the CDR3 reads TGTGCCAGCTTTCGGACGGGAGGGCCCTCCTACGAGCAGTACTTC.

V usage is TRBV11-2 and J usage is TRBJ2-7; 7 bases match TRBD2. Losses at the gene ends were 4 bases for V and 5 bases for J; bases not matched to a gene: 14. CDR1 and CDR2 (germline): SGHAT, FQNNGV. CDR3 size: 16 residues. CDR3 protein: CASSSPNGRERNEQYF. The CDR3 DNA is TGTGCCAGCAGCTCGCCAAATGGGCGGGAGAGAAACGAGCAGTACTTC.

J is TRBJ1-1 and V is TRBV9; possibly TRBD1 for D (5 bases). The CDR3 is 13 residues long. Per the germline V gene, CDR1 is SGDLS and CDR2 is YYNGEE. With 2 bases removed from V and 5 bases from J, the gap between germline ends came to 10 bases. The CDR3 sequence is CASSVTVYTEAFF. CDR3 DNA: TGTGCCAGCAGCGTGACAGTCTATACTGAAGCTTTCTTT.

The genes are TRBV7-2 and TRBJ1-2; D call uncertain. Germline CDR1 reads SGHTA; CDR2 reads FQGNSA. V was pared by 5 bases and J by 0 bases, with 10 bases between. The length of the CDR3 is 14 residues. CDR3 amino acids: CASSPDGANYGYTF. DNA for the CDR3: TGTGCCAGCAGCCCCGACGGAGCTAACTATGGCTACACCTTC. Full variable domain (rest looked up from reference TRBV7-2 and TRBJ1-2): GAGVSQSPSNKVTEKGKDVELRCDPISGHTALYWYRQSLGQGLEFLIYFQGNSAPDKSGLPSDRFSAERTGGSVSTLTIQRTQQEDSAVYLCASSPDGANYGYTFGSGTRLTVV.

CDR3 amino acids: CASSIGSRQGDEQFF. For the CDR3, the DNA is TGTGCCAGTAGTATAGGATCGAGACAGGGAGATGAGCAGTTCTTC. The rearrangement links TRBV19 to TRBJ2-1; 7 positions agree with TRBD1. The CDR3 length is 15 residues. With V trimmed by 1 base and J by 8 bases, 8 bases remained unmatched. Germline values: CDR1 LNHDA, CDR2 SQIVND (reference sequence).

V and J are TRBV10-3 and TRBJ2-2; 15 bases fit TRBD2. Per germline, CDR1 ENHRY and CDR2 SYGVKD. The CDR3 has 18 residues. After removal of 3 bases from V and 5 bases from J, the junction contained 7 bases not matched to a gene. DNA of the CDR3: TGTGCCATCAGTGACGGGACTAGCGGGAGGATAGGGACCGGGGAGCTGTTTTTT. It is translated as CAISDGTSGRIGTGELFF.

The CDR3 is CSTTGLADNEQFF. The CDR3 region has the DNA TGCAGCACCACGGGACTAGCGGACAATGAGCAGTTCTTC. The V call is TRBV29-1, the J call TRBJ2-1, with 11 bases that match TRBD2. This CDR3 comprises 13 residues. V was pared by 8 bases and J by 5 bases, with 5 bases of the junction left unmatched. Germline CDR1 and CDR2: SQVTM and ANQGSEA.

J is TRBJ1-1 and V is TRBV7-9; 8 nucleotides align to TRBD1. After removal of 4 bases from V and 10 bases from J, the junction contained 14 bases not matched to a gene. The CDR3 is made up of 15 amino acids. Germline V gene sequence: CDR1 SEHNR, CDR2 FQNEAQ (reference sequence). CDR3 in DNA: TGTGCCAGCAGCTCCGAGTCCGGGACAGGTTTTCTAGCTTTCTTT. Translation: CASSSESGTGFLAFF.

The V and J genes are TRBV7-7 and TRBJ2-2; possible D gene TRBD1, 6 bases. V was clipped by 5 bases and J by 7 bases, with 14 bases between them. This CDR3 region has 14 residues. The germline V gene has CDR1 SSHAT and CDR2 FNYEAQ (reference sequence). DNA for the CDR3: TGTGCCAGCAGCCCTAGGGGGAGTGGCGGGGAGCTGTTTTTT. Residues: CASSPRGSGGELFF.

This clone was seen a handful of times. This chain connects TRBV5-1 to TRBJ2-7; D is unclear. Germline V gene data show CDR1 as SGHRS and CDR2 as YFSETQ. The CDR3 is 12 residues long. The V gene lost 4 bases and the J gene lost 9 bases, with 14 bases spanning the gap. CDR3 DNA: TGCGCCAGCAGCCCCGATCTACGAGGGCAGTACTTC. Its translation is CASSPDLRGQYF.

The gene calls are TRBV4-1 and TRBJ2-5; TRBD2 matches 9 bases. The CDR3 is made up of 16 amino acids. V shed 1 base, J shed 1 base, and the junction held 4 bases outside the gene matches. In germline, CDR1 is MGHRA, CDR2 YSYEKL. The CDR3 DNA reads TGCGCCAGCAGCCAAGTCTGGGGACTAGCCCAAGAGACCCAGTACTTC. Translation: CASSQVWGLAQETQYF.